The clone carrying this T cell receptor (beta chain) turned up a few times. What it recognizes is unknown. The entry originates in a study of response to subunit inactivated influenza vaccine. Findings and caveats of the study: New T cells are recruited in small numbers by each seasonal influenza vaccination, according to the authors' suggestion.

TCRdb reprocessed the RT-PCR reads with MiXCR, giving one entry per CDR3 protein. The repertoire holds around 480,000 distinct CDR3 sequences, with 10% to 11% as singletons. Sequenced material: PBMCs from blood, taken more than 35 days after vaccination. The TCR comes from a man between 45 and 60 years old who received an inactivated influenza vaccine.

The CDR3 spells CSVESAAGIKYNEQFF. In DNA, the CDR3 is TGCAGCGTTGAGTCTGCAGCGGGAATAAAATACAATGAGCAGTTCTTC. This chain connects TRBV29-1 to TRBJ2-1; 7 bases fit TRBD2. The V and J ends lost 3 bases and 4 bases, in that order; junction bases with no gene match: 12. This CDR3 region has 16 residues. The germline V gene has CDR1 SQVTM and CDR2 ANQGSEA.